A single sample gave rise to the 8 T cell receptor beta chains below, sequenced in a study of blood T cell repertoires in COVID-19. The data were produced by immunoSEQ multiplex PCR, yet TCRdb's version contains in-frame clones alone and is incomplete. The sample yields about 240,000 clones, roughly 87% seen once. Sequenced sample: peripheral blood. The receptors stem from a man aged 60 to 75 who had recovered from COVID-19.

The rearrangement links TRBV11-2 to TRBJ2-5; 9 bases are a match to TRBD1. The V gene's germline CDR1 is SGHAT and CDR2 FQNNGV. V lost 4 bases, J lost 4 bases, and 4 bases stayed unmatched. The length of the CDR3 is 14 residues. The CDR3 sequence is CASSWDRVIETQYF. Here the CDR3 DNA reads TGTGCCAGCAGCTGGGACAGGGTTATAGAGACCCAGTACTTC.

The rearrangement uses TRBV10-1 and TRBJ1-4; D might be TRBD1 (5 bases). The V and J ends lost 2 bases and 3 bases respectively, with 10 bases between them. The CDR3 has 15 amino acids. Germline lookup yields CDR1 WNHNN and CDR2 SYGVQD (reference sequence). The DNA for the CDR3 is TGCGCCAGCAGTGAGGGGGCTAGGGCTAATGAAAAACTGTTTTTT. This encodes CASSEGARANEKLFF.

CDR3 protein: CASSMYTGAQETQYF. The DNA of the CDR3 is TGCGCCAGCAGCATGTACACAGGGGCCCAAGAGACCCAGTACTTC. The chain links TRBV5-1 to TRBJ2-5; 7 bases fit TRBD1. The CDR3 covers 15 residues. In germline, CDR1 is SGHRS, CDR2 YFSETQ. With 4 bases clipped from V and 1 base from J, the junction kept 7 bases outside the gene matches.

This chain uses TRBV7-9 with TRBJ1-5, with TRBD1 as a possible D gene (5 bases). Germline CDR1 and CDR2: SEHNR and FQNEAQ (reference sequence). This CDR3 spans 18 amino acids. V lost 1 base to trimming and J lost 2 bases, with 18 bases between them. The CDR3 nucleotides read TGTGCCAGCAGCTTAGGATTTGGGGGGGAGGCCGGCAATCAGCCCCAGCATTTT. As protein: CASSLGFGGEAGNQPQHF.

CDR3 residues: CASSARGSGEKLFF. CDR3 DNA sequence: TGTGCCAGCAGCGCCAGGGGATCGGGTGAAAAACTGTTTTTT. The chain links TRBV3-1 (or the pseudogene TRBV3-2) to TRBJ1-4, with TRBD1 as a possible D gene (6 bases). The germline V gene has CDR1 LGHDT and CDR2 YNNKEL (reference sequence). Trimming removed 5 bases at V and 7 bases at J, with 14 bases between. CDR3 length: 14 amino acids.

This clone came up once. The J gene is TRBJ2-1, the V gene TRBV24-1, with TRBD1 as a possible D gene (6 bases). Germline assignment: CDR1 KGHDR and CDR2 SFDVKD. The CDR3 totals 16 residues. Trimming took off 6 bases at V and 4 bases at J, with 18 bases between the two ends. CDR3: CATSFGAGTPYNEQFF. The CDR3 coding sequence is TGTGCCACCAGTTTCGGGGCAGGGACACCGTACAATGAGCAGTTCTTC.

V and J are TRBV19 and TRBJ2-2, with 9 bases matching TRBD2. This CDR3 has 18 amino acids. The germline gives CDR1 LNHDA, CDR2 SQIVND (reference sequence). The J segment lost 4 bases and the V segment lost 10 bases, leaving 19 bases of the junction unmatched. The CDR3 spells CATSAAAAGGLATGELFF. DNA for the CDR3: TGTGCCACCTCCGCCGCGGCCGCGGGGGGGCTTGCCACCGGGGAGCTGTTTTTT.

The chain combines TRBV2 with TRBJ2-1, with D possibly matching TRBD2 (5 bases). Trimming removed 1 base from V and 6 bases from J, with 10 bases in between. The CDR3 is 14 residues long. Germline-derived CDR1 and CDR2 are SNHLY and FYNNEI. CDR3 in amino acids: CASSEVRTLNEQFF. CDR3 DNA sequence: TGTGCCAGCAGTGAAGTTCGGACTCTCAATGAGCAGTTCTTC.